These 18 T cell receptor beta chains share one sample of origin, sequenced in a study of blood T cell repertoires in COVID-19. Some clones are missing from TCRdb's copy, which holds only in-frame ones; the method was immunoSEQ multiplex PCR. The sample includes about 160,000 clones, over 80% of them seen just once. The sample consisted of peripheral blood. The receptors derive from a woman of 80 years or more with active or convalescent COVID-19.

This sequence joins TRBV4-2 and TRBJ2-3; 14 nucleotides match TRBD2. Trimming removed 1 base from V and 4 bases from J; junction bases left unmatched: 10. The CDR3 covers 19 residues. Germline-derived CDR1 and CDR2 are LGHNA and YNFKEQ. CDR3 sequence reads: CASSQGTSGGNSRADTQYF. For the CDR3, the DNA is TGTGCCAGCAGCCAAGGGACTAGCGGGGGGAATTCGCGGGCAGATACGCAGTATTTT.

This clone was counted a few times. The chain combines TRBV5-1 with TRBJ1-2, with 7 nucleotides matching TRBD1. The CDR3 is made up of 15 amino acids. Looked up from germline, CDR1 is SGHRS and CDR2 is YFSETQ. V was clipped by 4 bases and J by 5 bases; unmatched bases: 11. CDR3 bases: TGCGCCAGCAGCACCTCTTGGGACAGCGTATATGGCTACACCTTC. Translation gives CASSTSWDSVYGYTF.

CDR3 sequence reads: CASSIKLGTGANTEAFF. Here the CDR3 DNA reads TGTGCCAGCAGCATAAAGCTTGGGACAGGGGCGAACACTGAAGCTTTCTTT. The rearrangement uses TRBV7-9 and TRBJ1-1, with 10 positions matching TRBD1. Germline CDR1 and CDR2: SEHNR and FQNEAQ (reference sequence). The V gene end was trimmed by 5 bases and the J gene end by 1 base; junction bases not matched to a gene: 10. The CDR3 runs 17 residues. Combining the CDR3 with reference TRBV7-9 and TRBJ1-1 gives the whole variable domain DTGVSQNPRHKITKRGQNVTFRCDPISEHNRLYWYRQTLGQGPEFLTYFQNEAQLEKSRLLSDRFSAERPKGSFSTLEIQRTEQGDSAMYLCASSIKLGTGANTEAFFGQGTRLTVV.

V and J are TRBV6-5 and TRBJ2-7; no clear D. Per germline, CDR1 MNHEY and CDR2 SVGAGI. The length of the CDR3 is 16 residues. V was clipped by 1 base and J by 5 bases, with 18 bases between them. DNA of the CDR3: TGTGCCAGCAGTTACTTTAATACTGTACCACCCCACGAGCAGTACTTC. Protein sequence: CASSYFNTVPPHEQYF.

The chain has TRBV7-8 and TRBJ2-7; TRBD1 agrees at 9 bases. Germline loops: CDR1 SGHVS, CDR2 FQNEAQ. The junction had 6 bases not matched to a gene; V was cut back by 5 bases and J by 4 bases. The CDR3 has 14 amino acids. The CDR3 sequence is CASSDWDREYEQYF. The CDR3 coding sequence is TGTGCCAGCAGCGACTGGGACAGGGAATACGAGCAGTACTTC.

The chain carries TRBV5-1 and TRBJ2-7, with a weak D call TRBD1 (5 bases). The CDR3 is made up of 14 amino acids. The V gene's germline CDR1 is SGHRS and CDR2 YFSETQ. With 0 bases removed from V and 7 bases from J, the gap between germline ends came to 14 bases. The CDR3 coding sequence is TGCGCCAGCAGCTTGGCCTTAGGGGATCGGGAGCAGTACTTC. Residues: CASSLALGDREQYF.

This clone was recorded once. The chain employs TRBV12-5 and TRBJ2-2, with 8 bases fitting TRBD1. J was trimmed by 5 bases and V by 2 bases; bases with no gene match: 7. This CDR3 is built from 16 residues. Germline V gene data show CDR1 as LGHNT and CDR2 as FRNRAP. The CDR3: CASGLNPTGVTGELFF. For the CDR3, the DNA is TGTGCTAGTGGTTTGAACCCGACAGGGGTGACCGGGGAGCTGTTTTTT.

This chain uses TRBV24-1 with TRBJ2-3; TRBD1 aligns across 8 bases. The length of the CDR3 is 14 residues. The V gene end was trimmed by 3 bases and the J gene end by 5 bases; junction bases not matched to a gene: 3. Per the germline V gene, CDR1 is KGHDR and CDR2 is SFDVKD. Written as DNA, the CDR3 is TGTGCCACCAGTGATGCCGGACAGGGAGATACGCAGTATTTT. Its translation: CATSDAGQGDTQYF.

The chain is built from TRBV6-5 and TRBJ1-4, with 7 positions matching TRBD1. This CDR3 contains 14 residues. The junction had 13 bases not matched to a gene; V was cut back by 11 bases and J by 7 bases. Per germline, CDR1 MNHEY and CDR2 SVGAGI. CDR3 nucleotide sequence: TGTGCCGCCATTGGGGAAGGGGGCCGTGAAAAACTGTTTTTT. Translation gives CAAIGEGGREKLFF.

The chain joins TRBV3-1 (or the pseudogene TRBV3-2) to TRBJ2-1; 8 nucleotides align to TRBD2. After removal of 5 bases from V and 6 bases from J, the junction contained 6 bases not matched to a gene. The germline V gene encodes CDR1 LGHDT and CDR2 YNNKEL (reference sequence). This CDR3 is built from 14 residues. In nucleotides, the CDR3 is TGTGCCAGCAGCTCGGGACTAGTGGGCAATGAGCAGTTCTTC. It is translated as CASSSGLVGNEQFF.

V gene TRBV10-3 combines with J gene TRBJ2-7; maybe TRBD1 (5 bases). This CDR3 is 13 amino acids long. Germline CDR1 and CDR2: ENHRY and SYGVKD. V was clipped by 4 bases and J by 3 bases, with 10 bases between them. CDR3 sequence: CAISVQVNYEQYF. The CDR3 DNA is TGTGCCATCAGTGTACAGGTCAACTACGAGCAGTACTTC.

The rearrangement links TRBV3-1 (or the pseudogene TRBV3-2) to TRBJ2-7; D ambiguous. The V end lost 4 bases, the J end lost 7 bases, and 14 bases lay between the germline ends. This CDR3 comprises 13 residues. From germline, CDR1 is LGHDT and CDR2 YNNKEL (reference sequence). For the CDR3, the DNA is TGTGCCAGCAGCCGAGAAACTTCTTTTGAGCAGTACTTC. Protein sequence: CASSRETSFEQYF.

V and J are TRBV2 and TRBJ2-3, with D possibly matching TRBD1 (6 bases). CDR3 length: 15 amino acids. The V gene's germline CDR1 is SNHLY and CDR2 FYNNEI. V was pared by 7 bases and J by 2 bases, with 16 bases between. The CDR3 DNA is TGTGCCAGCATTAAAAACCCGGGACACACAGATACGCAGTATTTT. Protein sequence: CASIKNPGHTDTQYF.

The table lists this clone with a count of one. The gene calls are TRBV14 and TRBJ1-2; TRBD1 aligns across 8 bases. The length of the CDR3 is 14 residues. V lost 4 bases and J lost 7; bases outside the gene matches: 8. Per the germline V gene, CDR1 is SGHDN and CDR2 is FVKESK. CDR3 in amino acids: CASSLGQGRGGYTF. CDR3 in DNA: TGTGCCAGCAGCCTAGGACAGGGACGCGGTGGCTACACCTTC.

The chain is built from TRBV6-5 and TRBJ1-5; a possible D gene is TRBD1 (6 bases). The germline V and J ends were trimmed by 6 bases and 6 bases, with 12 bases remaining between them. Germline CDR1 reads MNHEY; CDR2 reads SVGAGI. There are 13 residues in the CDR3. The CDR3 spells CASRIQGSQPQHF. The CDR3 DNA follows: TGTGCCAGCAGAATACAGGGTAGTCAGCCCCAGCATTTT.

The rearrangement uses TRBV4-1 and TRBJ1-6; the D is unclear. The CDR3 consists of 16 residues. Germline V lookup: CDR1 MGHRA, CDR2 YSYEKL. V was pared by 3 bases and J by 0 bases, with 9 bases between. The CDR3 region has the DNA TGCGCCAGCAGCCAGGACGGGATCTCCTATAATTCACCCCTCCACTTT. It specifies CASSQDGISYNSPLHF.

This clone was recorded a few times. The rearrangement uses TRBV30 and TRBJ1-5; TRBD1 aligns across 7 bases. CDR3 length: 15 amino acids. The junction had 7 bases not matched to a gene; V was cut back by 3 bases and J by 2 bases. Germline CDR1 is GTSNPN and CDR2 is SVGIG (reference sequence). CDR3 loop: CAWRKGGGGNQPQHF. The CDR3 bases are TGTGCCTGGAGGAAAGGGGGCGGGGGCAATCAGCCCCAGCATTTT.

The chain couples TRBV6-1 to TRBJ2-7, with 9 positions matching TRBD1. J gave up 5 bases and V 1 base, and 6 bases lay outside the gene matches. This CDR3 has 15 residues. Germline V gene sequence: CDR1 MNHNS, CDR2 SASEGT. This CDR3 is CASSEGGTGNDEQYF. The CDR3 region has the DNA TGTGCCAGCAGTGAAGGAGGGACAGGGAACGACGAGCAGTACTTC.